This T cell receptor beta chain was found in a study of blood T cell repertoires in COVID-19. V gave up 2 bases and J gave up 7 bases; unmatched junction bases: 10. This CDR3 has 16 amino acids. The germline gives CDR1 KGHDR, CDR2 SFDVKD. Libraries were prepared by immunoSEQ multiplex PCR; TCRdb keeps only in-frame clonotypes and omits some of them. The table includes 25,000 to 35,000 clones, roughly nine tenths detected once. The specimen was peripheral blood. This receptor was taken from a man at least 80 years old with acute or convalescent COVID-19. The V call is TRBV24-1, the J call TRBJ2-3, with 8 nucleotides matching TRBD1. The CDR3 nucleotides read TGTGCCACCAGTGATTGGGACAGGACTCCCAGTAATACGCAGTATTTT. Translation: CATSDWDRTPSNTQYF.